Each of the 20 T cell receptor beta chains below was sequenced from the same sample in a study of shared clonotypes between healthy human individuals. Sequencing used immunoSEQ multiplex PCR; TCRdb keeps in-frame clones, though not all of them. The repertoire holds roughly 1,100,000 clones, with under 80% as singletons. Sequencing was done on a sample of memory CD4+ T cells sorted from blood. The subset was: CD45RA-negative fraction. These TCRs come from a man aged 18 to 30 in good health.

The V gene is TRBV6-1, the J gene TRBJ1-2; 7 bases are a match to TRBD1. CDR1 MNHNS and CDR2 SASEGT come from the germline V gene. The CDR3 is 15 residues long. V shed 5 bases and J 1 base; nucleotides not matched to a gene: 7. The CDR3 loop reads CASSQRQGHNYGYTF. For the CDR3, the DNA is TGTGCCAGCAGTCAGCGACAGGGTCATAACTATGGCTACACCTTC.

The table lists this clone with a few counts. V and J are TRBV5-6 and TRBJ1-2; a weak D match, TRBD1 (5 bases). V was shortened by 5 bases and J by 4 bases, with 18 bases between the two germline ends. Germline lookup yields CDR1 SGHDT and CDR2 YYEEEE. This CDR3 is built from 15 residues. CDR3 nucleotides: TGTGCCAGCAGGGGGGAGACAGCCCTCACCTATGGCTACACCTTC. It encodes CASRGETALTYGYTF.

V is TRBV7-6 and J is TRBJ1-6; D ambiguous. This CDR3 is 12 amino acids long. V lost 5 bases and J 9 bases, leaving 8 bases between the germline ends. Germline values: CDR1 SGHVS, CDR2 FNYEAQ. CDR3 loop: CASSIGPSPLHF. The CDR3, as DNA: TGTGCCAGCAGCATCGGACCTTCACCCCTCCACTTT.

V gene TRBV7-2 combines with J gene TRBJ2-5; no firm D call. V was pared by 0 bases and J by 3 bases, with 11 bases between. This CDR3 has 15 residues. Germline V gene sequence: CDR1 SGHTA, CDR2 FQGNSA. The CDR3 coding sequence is TGTGCCAGCAGCTTAGCCGCGCCCTCCAAAGAGACCCAGTACTTC. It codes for CASSLAAPSKETQYF.

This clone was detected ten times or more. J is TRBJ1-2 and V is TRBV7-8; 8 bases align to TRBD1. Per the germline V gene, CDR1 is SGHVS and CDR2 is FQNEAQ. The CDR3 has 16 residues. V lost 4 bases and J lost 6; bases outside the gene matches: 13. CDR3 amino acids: CASSSRWQGASDGYTF. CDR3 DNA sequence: TGTGCCAGCAGCTCCAGGTGGCAGGGGGCGAGCGATGGCTACACCTTC.

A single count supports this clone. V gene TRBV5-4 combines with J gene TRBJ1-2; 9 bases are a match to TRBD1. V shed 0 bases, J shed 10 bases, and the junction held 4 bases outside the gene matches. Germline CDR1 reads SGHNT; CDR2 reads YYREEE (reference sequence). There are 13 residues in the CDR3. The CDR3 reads CASSLDGTGSYTF. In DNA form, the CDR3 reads TGTGCCAGCAGCTTGGATGGGACAGGGTCCTACACCTTC.

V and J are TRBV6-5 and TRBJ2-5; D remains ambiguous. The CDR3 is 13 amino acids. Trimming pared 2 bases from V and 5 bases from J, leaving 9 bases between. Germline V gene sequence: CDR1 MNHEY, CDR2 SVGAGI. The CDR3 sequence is CASSYPSLETQYF. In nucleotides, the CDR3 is TGTGCCAGCAGTTACCCGAGTCTGGAGACCCAGTACTTC.

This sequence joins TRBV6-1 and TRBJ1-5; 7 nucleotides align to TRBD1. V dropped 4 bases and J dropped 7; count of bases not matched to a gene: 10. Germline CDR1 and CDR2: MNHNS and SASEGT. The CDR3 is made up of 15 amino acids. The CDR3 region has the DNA TGTGCCAGCAGTGCTTTACCAGGGGGTTGGCAGCCCCAGCATTTT. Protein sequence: CASSALPGGWQPQHF.

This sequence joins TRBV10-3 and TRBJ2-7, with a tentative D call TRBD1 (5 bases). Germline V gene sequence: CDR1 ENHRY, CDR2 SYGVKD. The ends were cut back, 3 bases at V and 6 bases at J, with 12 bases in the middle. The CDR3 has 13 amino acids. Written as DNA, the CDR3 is TGTGCCATCAGTGACTCTGGCAGGGCCGAGCAGTACTTC. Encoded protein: CAISDSGRAEQYF.

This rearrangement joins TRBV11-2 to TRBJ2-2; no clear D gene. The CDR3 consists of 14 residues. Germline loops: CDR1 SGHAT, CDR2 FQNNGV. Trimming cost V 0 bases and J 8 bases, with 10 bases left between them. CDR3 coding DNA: TGTGCCAGCAGCTTAGAGGCAGCAGTAGGGGAGCTGTTTTTT. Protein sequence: CASSLEAAVGELFF.

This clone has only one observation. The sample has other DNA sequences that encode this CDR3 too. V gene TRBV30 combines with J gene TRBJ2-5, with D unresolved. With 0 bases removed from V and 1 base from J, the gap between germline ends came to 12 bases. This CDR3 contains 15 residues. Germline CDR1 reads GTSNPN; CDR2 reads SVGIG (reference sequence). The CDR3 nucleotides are TGTGCCTGGAGTGTAGGTCTGGCTGTCCAAGAGACCCAGTACTTC. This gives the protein CAWSVGLAVQETQYF.

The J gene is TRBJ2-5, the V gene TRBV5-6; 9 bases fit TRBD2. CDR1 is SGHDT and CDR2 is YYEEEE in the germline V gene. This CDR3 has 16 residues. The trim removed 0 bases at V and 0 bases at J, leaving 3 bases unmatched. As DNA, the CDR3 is TGTGCCAGCAGCTTGGAAATAGCGGGGGACCAAGAGACCCAGTACTTC. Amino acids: CASSLEIAGDQETQYF. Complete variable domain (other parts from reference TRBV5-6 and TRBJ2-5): DAGVTQSPTHLIKTRGQQVTLRCSPKSGHDTVSWYQQALGQGPQFIFQYYEEEERQRGNFPDRFSGHQFPNYSSELNVNALLLGDSALYLCASSLEIAGDQETQYFGPGTRLLVL.

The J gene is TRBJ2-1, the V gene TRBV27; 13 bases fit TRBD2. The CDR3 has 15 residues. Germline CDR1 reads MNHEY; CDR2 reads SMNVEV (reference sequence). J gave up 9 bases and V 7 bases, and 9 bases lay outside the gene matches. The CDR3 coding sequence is TGTGCCAGCACACAAGGACTAGCGGGAGCGATTGAGCAGTTCTTC. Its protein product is CASTQGLAGAIEQFF.

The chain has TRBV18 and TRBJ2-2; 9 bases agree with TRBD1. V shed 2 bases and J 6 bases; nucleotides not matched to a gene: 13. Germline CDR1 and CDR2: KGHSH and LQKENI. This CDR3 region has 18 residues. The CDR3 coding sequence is TGTGCCAGCTCACCAAAACGGGTTGGACAGGGGAGTGCCGGGGAGCTGTTTTTT. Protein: CASSPKRVGQGSAGELFF.

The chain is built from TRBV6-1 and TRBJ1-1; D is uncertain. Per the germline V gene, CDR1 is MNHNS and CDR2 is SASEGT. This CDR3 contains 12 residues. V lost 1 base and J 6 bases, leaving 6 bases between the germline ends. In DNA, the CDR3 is TGTGCCAGCAGTGAAGTGAGCCCTGAAGCTTTCTTT. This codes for CASSEVSPEAFF.

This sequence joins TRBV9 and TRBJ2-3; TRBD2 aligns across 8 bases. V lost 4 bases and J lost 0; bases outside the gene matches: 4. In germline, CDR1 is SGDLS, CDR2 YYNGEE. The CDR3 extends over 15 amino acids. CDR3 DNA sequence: TGTGCCAGCAGCTCCGAGCGGGGGAGCACAGATACGCAGTATTTT. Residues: CASSSERGSTDTQYF. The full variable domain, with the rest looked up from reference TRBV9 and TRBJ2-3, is DSGVTQTPKHLITATGQRVTLRCSPRSGDLSVYWYQQSLDQGLQFLIQYYNGEERAKGNILERFSAQQFPDLHSELNLSSLELGDSALYFCASSSERGSTDTQYFGPGTRLTVL.

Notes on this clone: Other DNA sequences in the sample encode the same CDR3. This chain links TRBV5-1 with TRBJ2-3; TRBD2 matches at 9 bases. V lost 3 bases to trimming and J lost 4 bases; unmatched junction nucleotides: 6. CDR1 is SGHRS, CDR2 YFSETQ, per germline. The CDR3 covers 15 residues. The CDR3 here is CASSSGTSSPDTQYF. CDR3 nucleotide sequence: TGCGCCAGCAGCTCGGGGACTAGCTCCCCAGATACGCAGTATTTT.

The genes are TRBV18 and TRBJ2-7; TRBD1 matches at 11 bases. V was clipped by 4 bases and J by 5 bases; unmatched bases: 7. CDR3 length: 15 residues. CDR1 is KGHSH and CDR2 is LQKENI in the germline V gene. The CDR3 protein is CASSHRDRGTHEQYF. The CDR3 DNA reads TGTGCCAGCTCACACCGGGACAGGGGGACCCACGAGCAGTACTTC.

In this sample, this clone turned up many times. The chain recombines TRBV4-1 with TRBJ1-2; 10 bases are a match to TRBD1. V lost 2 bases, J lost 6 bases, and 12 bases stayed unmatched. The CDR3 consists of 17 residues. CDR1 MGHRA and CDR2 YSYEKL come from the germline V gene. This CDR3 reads CASSQIPTGGISDGYTF. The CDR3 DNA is TGCGCCAGCAGCCAAATTCCGACAGGGGGCATTAGTGATGGCTACACCTTC.

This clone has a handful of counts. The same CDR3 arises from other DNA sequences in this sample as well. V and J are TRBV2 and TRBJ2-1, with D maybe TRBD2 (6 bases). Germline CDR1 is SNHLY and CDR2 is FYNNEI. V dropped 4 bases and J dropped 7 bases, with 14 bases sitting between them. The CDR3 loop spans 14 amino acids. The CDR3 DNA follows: TGTGCCAGCAGTGGAAGGGGACTCGTTAATGAGCAGTTCTTC. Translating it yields CASSGRGLVNEQFF.